The clone carrying this T cell receptor (beta chain) has just a few counts. What it binds is unknown. Trimming pared 3 bases from V and 7 bases from J, leaving 25 bases between. The germline CDR1 and CDR2 sequences are KGHSH and LQKENI. There are 18 residues in the CDR3. This record comes from a study of T cell responses to AZD1222 COVID-19 vaccine. Findings and limits, study-wide: AZD1222 recipients seropositive at baseline numbered only 6 or 7. White British ancestry dominated among donors, who included more females, and clonal diversity was possibly underestimated. Nearly half of spike-specific TCRs reportedly target unmutated variant regions. Increases in Spike-specific TCR breadth and depth were seen after two AZD1222 doses.

The table came from immunoSEQ multiplex PCR; TCRdb's copy has only in-frame clones and leaves some out. The table lists 130,000 to 150,000 clones, under 95% of them singletons, with 3.1% in the top ten. This TCR was sampled from an adult in good health. The sequencing here drew on peripheral blood, taken on day 0 of AZD1222 vaccination. The chain is built from TRBV18 and TRBJ2-1, with D perhaps matching TRBD1 or TRBD2 (5 bases each). The CDR3 DNA is TGTGCCAGCTCACCCACCTATACCCCGGGACGAAACGTAAATGAGCAGTTCTTC. This translates into CASSPTYTPGRNVNEQFF.